This entry describes one TCR beta chain. As yet, its antigen is unknown. The protocol was immunoSEQ multiplex PCR, while the TCRdb copy is restricted to in-frame clones and leaves out a portion. The sample includes approximately 190,000 clones, approximately 92% of them seen just once. This sample was included in a study of T cell responses to AZD1222 COVID-19 vaccine. Study-wide findings and caveats: There were mostly white British donors and more females than males, and clonal diversity was possibly underestimated. All repertoire sampling was performed exclusively after the peak T cell response. The reported proportion of spike-specific TCRs targeting unmutated variant regions was nearly half. Only a handful of AZD1222 recipients tested seropositive at baseline.

The TCR sequence derives from an adult in good health. Specimen: peripheral blood, collected on day 0 of AZD1222 vaccination.

The CDR3 loop is CASSLVWLRTEAFF. Written as DNA, the CDR3 is TGCGCCAGCAGCTTGGTTTGGCTACGTACTGAAGCTTTCTTT. J is TRBJ1-1 and V is TRBV5-1; D remains ambiguous. This CDR3 has 14 amino acids. V lost 0 bases and J 5 bases, leaving 11 bases between the germline ends. Germline V gives CDR1 SGHRS, CDR2 YFSETQ.